Below, 19 T cell receptor beta chains from the same sample are listed, as sequenced in a study of cytomegalovirus exposure and HLA in healthy donors. Profiled with immunoSEQ multiplex PCR; TCRdb holds only in-frame clones, not every one. The data contain 110,000 or so clones, roughly 83% of them seen just once; the ten biggest clones take up around 5.1%. Sequencing was performed on PBMCs. Receptors originate from a man between 18 and 29 years old in good health and CMV-seronegative.

This chain joins TRBV6-6 and TRBJ2-1; 9 nucleotides agree with TRBD2. CDR3 length equals 14 residues. The junction had 0 bases not matched to a gene; V was cut back by 3 bases and J by 3 bases. In germline, CDR1 is MNHNY, CDR2 SVGAGI (reference sequence). CDR3: CASSYSGGYNEQFF. CDR3 DNA sequence: TGTGCCAGCAGTTATAGCGGGGGCTACAATGAGCAGTTCTTC.

The chain recombines TRBV27 with TRBJ2-1; 14 nucleotides align to TRBD2. V trimming: 4 bases; J trimming: 10 bases; junction bases outside the gene matches: 6. The CDR3 length is 15 residues. Germline CDR1 is MNHEY and CDR2 is SMNVEV (reference sequence). The CDR3 reads CASSSGLAGGKEQFF. CDR3 DNA sequence: TGTGCCAGCAGTTCCGGACTAGCGGGAGGTAAGGAGCAGTTCTTC.

The chain recombines TRBV5-1 with TRBJ2-1; D perhaps matches TRBD2 (6 bases). The CDR3 sequence is 15 residues long. CDR1 and CDR2 from the germline V gene are SGHRS and YFSETQ. V was cut by 3 bases and J by 5 bases, with 15 bases left in between. CDR3 loop: CASSSTSPVDNEQFF. The CDR3 DNA is TGCGCCAGCAGCTCAACTAGCCCTGTTGACAATGAGCAGTTCTTC. Variable domain in full (rest from reference TRBV5-1 and TRBJ2-1): KAGVTQTPRYLIKTRGQQVTLSCSPISGHRSVSWYQQTPGQGLQFLFEYFSETQRNKGNFPGRFSGRQFSNSRSEMNVSTLELGDSALYLCASSSTSPVDNEQFFGPGTRLTVL.

V is TRBV7-9 and J is TRBJ1-2; 8 nucleotides align to TRBD1. The V gene's germline CDR1 is SEHNR and CDR2 FQNEAQ (reference sequence). The CDR3 sequence is 15 residues long. V was pared by 5 bases and J by 4 bases, with 9 bases of the junction left unmatched. The CDR3 reads CASSPRTGLGYGYTF. Here the CDR3 DNA reads TGTGCCAGCAGCCCCCGGACAGGGCTCGGCTATGGCTACACCTTC.

V is TRBV23-1 and J is TRBJ2-2; the match to TRBD2 covers 7 bases. TRBV23-1 is recorded as an ORF, its role being uncertain. The CDR3 length is 15 residues. V lost 0 bases and J lost 5; bases outside the gene matches: 3. Written as DNA, the CDR3 is TGCGCCAGCAGTCAATCGTGGGGGGGTACCGGGGAGCTGTTTTTT. Encoded protein: CASSQSWGGTGELFF.

This chain uses TRBV5-1 with TRBJ2-5, with TRBD1 matching 7 bases. The germline V gene has CDR1 SGHRS and CDR2 YFSETQ. The CDR3 is 15 amino acids. The V gene end was trimmed by 4 bases and the J gene end by 3 bases; junction bases not matched to a gene: 9. In nucleotides, the CDR3 is TGCGCCAGCAGCCGACAGGGACGGGGAGAAGAGACCCAGTACTTC. Its translation is CASSRQGRGEETQYF.

The chain has TRBV25-1 and TRBJ2-3; TRBD2 is a possible D gene (5 bases). This CDR3 is 17 amino acids long. Germline values: CDR1 MGHDK, CDR2 SYGVNS. Trimming removed 3 bases from V and 3 bases from J, with 19 bases in between. CDR3 protein: CASSESRIARGTDTQYF. The CDR3 nucleotides read TGTGCCAGCAGTGAGTCTCGTATAGCGAGAGGGACAGATACGCAGTATTTT. Drawing the rest from reference TRBV25-1 and TRBJ2-3, the complete variable domain is EADIYQTPRYLVIGTGKKITLECSQTMGHDKMYWYQQDPGMELHLIHYSYGVNSTEKGDLSSESTVSRIRTEHFPLTLESARPSHTSQYLCASSESRIARGTDTQYFGPGTRLTVL.

The rearrangement uses TRBV30 and TRBJ2-7; 7 positions match TRBD1. The germline V gene has CDR1 GTSNPN and CDR2 SVGIG (reference sequence). J was trimmed by 3 bases and V by 4 bases; bases with no gene match: 9. The CDR3 consists of 14 residues. CDR3 sequence reads: CAWTQGSYHYEQYF. Written as DNA, the CDR3 is TGTGCCTGGACACAGGGGTCGTACCACTACGAGCAGTACTTC. The full variable domain, completed using reference TRBV30 and TRBJ2-7, is SQTIHQWPATLVQPVGSPLSLECTVEGTSNPNLYWYRQAAGRGLQLLFYSVGIGQISSEVPQNLSASRPQDRQFILSSKKLLLSDSGFYLCAWTQGSYHYEQYFGPGTRLTVT.

The genes are TRBV5-4 and TRBJ2-1; 9 positions match TRBD1. Germline V gene sequence: CDR1 SGHNT, CDR2 YYREEE (reference sequence). CDR3 size: 15 residues. The ends lost 4 bases at V and 6 bases at J; junction bases unmatched: 8. Here the CDR3 reads CASSPPGQGGNEQFF. As DNA, the CDR3 is TGTGCCAGCAGCCCGCCGGGACAGGGCGGCAATGAGCAGTTCTTC.

V is TRBV28 and J is TRBJ1-3; possible D gene TRBD1, 6 bases. V was pared by 6 bases and J by 0 bases, with 12 bases between. There are 15 residues in the CDR3. Germline V lookup: CDR1 MDHEN, CDR2 SYDVKM. The CDR3 here is CASRTGTPSGNTIYF. As DNA, the CDR3 is TGTGCCAGCAGGACAGGTACACCCTCTGGAAACACCATATATTTT.

The chain combines TRBV30 with TRBJ2-1, with a weak D call TRBD2 (6 bases). This CDR3 has 12 residues. Germline loops: CDR1 GTSNPN, CDR2 SVGIG (reference sequence). V was pared by 5 bases and J by 4 bases, with 9 bases between. CDR3 protein: CAWATSYNEQFF. The CDR3 DNA follows: TGTGCCTGGGCGACTAGTTACAATGAGCAGTTCTTC.

The genes are TRBV7-9 and TRBJ2-1, with 7 positions matching TRBD1. From germline, CDR1 is SEHNR and CDR2 FQNEAQ (reference sequence). With V trimmed by 5 bases and J by 7 bases, 11 bases remained unmatched. The CDR3 runs 15 residues. CDR3 loop: CASSDGDSQNNEQFF. CDR3 DNA sequence: TGTGCCAGCAGCGATGGGGACAGTCAGAATAATGAGCAGTTCTTC.

The gene calls are TRBV27 and TRBJ2-1; TRBD2 matches 8 bases. Trimming cost V 9 bases and J 4 bases; bases outside gene matches: 17. The CDR3 covers 17 residues. Germline CDR1 is MNHEY and CDR2 is SMNVEV (reference sequence). CDR3 nucleotide sequence: TGTGCCAGACAGGACGGTCCGGGACTAGGGGCTTACAATGAGCAGTTCTTC. It encodes CARQDGPGLGAYNEQFF.

The chain combines TRBV30 with TRBJ2-4, with a weak D call TRBD1 (6 bases). The CDR3 spans 14 residues. Germline V gene sequence: CDR1 GTSNPN, CDR2 SVGIG (reference sequence). Trimming pared 2 bases from V and 5 bases from J, leaving 13 bases between. The CDR3 is CAWSSLGAQNIQYF. DNA for the CDR3: TGTGCCTGGAGTTCACTGGGGGCCCAAAACATTCAGTACTTC. The full variable domain, completed using reference TRBV30 and TRBJ2-4, is SQTIHQWPATLVQPVGSPLSLECTVEGTSNPNLYWYRQAAGRGLQLLFYSVGIGQISSEVPQNLSASRPQDRQFILSSKKLLLSDSGFYLCAWSSLGAQNIQYFGAGTRLSVL.

The rearrangement joins TRBV5-1 to TRBJ2-3; D might be TRBD2 (6 bases). Trimming shortened V by 2 bases and J by 0 bases, and 13 bases separated the two germline ends. The CDR3 contains 16 residues. Germline CDR1 SGHRS, CDR2 YFSETQ. For the CDR3, the DNA is TGCGCCAGCAGCTTTAGCGGAGAGACTAGCACAGATACGCAGTATTTT. Protein sequence: CASSFSGETSTDTQYF.

J is TRBJ2-3 and V is TRBV19; no reliable D call. V shed 3 bases and J shed 3 bases, with 7 bases lying between them. This CDR3 has 13 amino acids. Germline V gene data show CDR1 as LNHDA and CDR2 as SQIVND (reference sequence). CDR3 amino acids: CASSMAETDTQYF. CDR3 DNA: TGTGCCAGTAGTATGGCGGAAACAGATACGCAGTATTTT. The full variable domain, in which reference TRBV19 and TRBJ2-3 provide the parts outside the CDR3, is DGGITQSPKYLFRKEGQNVTLSCEQNLNHDAMYWYRQDPGQGLRLIYYSQIVNDFQKGDIAEGYSVSREKKESFPLTVTSAQKNPTAFYLCASSMAETDTQYFGPGTRLTVL.

The V call is TRBV7-2, the J call TRBJ1-1; 7 nucleotides align to TRBD1. This CDR3 is 16 amino acids long. Germline lookup yields CDR1 SGHTA and CDR2 FQGNSA. After removal of 7 bases from V and 0 bases from J, the junction contained 11 bases not matched to a gene. Written as DNA, the CDR3 is TGTGCCAGCACCCTTCTATGGACAGGCATGAACACTGAAGCTTTCTTT. It is translated as CASTLLWTGMNTEAFF.

The chain joins TRBV6-5 to TRBJ2-1, with D possibly matching TRBD2 (5 bases). V was pared by 0 bases and J by 8 bases, with 11 bases between. From germline, CDR1 is MNHEY and CDR2 SVGAGI. CDR3 size: 14 residues. CDR3 nucleotide sequence: TGTGCCAGCAGTTACTCGCGGGCTAGGCATGAGCAGTTCTTC. This sequence encodes CASSYSRARHEQFF.

The chain employs TRBV9 and TRBJ2-3; 7 bases line up with TRBD2. The CDR3 is made up of 15 amino acids. The germline CDR1 and CDR2 sequences are SGDLS and YYNGEE. The junction had 5 bases not matched to a gene; V was cut back by 2 bases and J by 2 bases. The CDR3 sequence: CASSVRDYPTDTQYF. As DNA, the CDR3 is TGTGCCAGCAGCGTGAGGGACTACCCCACAGATACGCAGTATTTT.